The source of this T cell receptor (beta chain) is a study of blood T cell repertoires in COVID-19 (dated by TCRdb to between 2020 and 2021). About the study as a whole: Collaborator samples came from the United States, Italy and Spain and covered acute and convalescent phases of COVID-19. The material from the prospective study consisted of cDNA or gDNA derived from T cells, B-cell-depleted T cells, or PBMCs. The dataset comprised deeply sampled blood TCRbeta repertoires from subjects exposed to, actively infected with, or recovered from COVID-19. The repertoires were made available in a free public database intended to serve as a resource for research on the immune response to SARS-CoV-2. The samples were drawn from two sources: the first 160 participants of the ongoing ImmuneRACE study, and 1,200 or so subjects contributed by 6 global collaborators. A de-identified subject ID, COVID-19 status, age in years and sex were almost always included in the sample metadata. Where HLA class I and class II types were available, the types were taken from metadata supplied by the sample provider, not from assay-based typing.

One collaborating source in Seattle enrolled patients during active infection and followed them longitudinally through the course of disease. Each collaborating institution followed its own protocols to collect whole blood in K2EDTA tubes. For TCRbeta analysis, collaborators shipped samples as frozen whole blood, isolated PBMCs, or DNA extracted from either of those sample types. General study outcomes and caveats: Clinical and demographic metadata were provided uncurated, with the amount varying by source and participant.

The immunoSEQ Assay, a bias-controlled multiplex PCR, was used to amplify TCRbeta CDR3 regions from genomic DNA. The authors' pipeline ran thus. Within the assay, amplification of reference gene primers was used to estimate how many nucleated cells each sample contained. To quantify the absolute abundance of each unique TCRbeta CDR3 rearrangement, sequence reads were collapsed and filtered. For each sample, productive Simpson clonality was calculated as the square root of Simpson's diversity index over productive rearrangements. Not all clones reach the TCRdb copy of this immuneACCESS table, which keeps in-frame sequences only. Checked studies attribute under half of the gap to unresolved V genes and leave the rest unexplained. The V and J calls and clone size come from that table; D and trimming were worked out from the DNA. The sample yields about 170,000 clones; about four fifths were counted once. Less than 3.5% of the sample lies in the top ten.

Of note for this clone: The antigen it binds to is not known. Per-base quality was not reported, and no clone a single base away is much larger than it.

This receptor was taken from a woman at least 80 years old with COVID-19, enrolled during active disease. Sample: peripheral blood.

The CDR3 region: CASSRGQGGWTDTQYF. The DNA sequence is given as TGCGCCAGCAGCCGTGGACAGGGCGGATGGACAGATACGCAGTATTTT. The rearranged segments are TRBV5-1 and TRBJ2-3; 8 central bases correspond to TRBD1. There are 16 amino acids in the CDR3, from cysteine to phenylalanine inclusive. Of all the DNA, just the CDR3 is kept, 48 bases in frame from base 1. The junction shows trimming of 4 bases on V and 3 bases on J, and the gene matches do not reach 10 bases of it. Looking up the germline V gene yields CDR1 SGHRS and CDR2 YFSETQ.